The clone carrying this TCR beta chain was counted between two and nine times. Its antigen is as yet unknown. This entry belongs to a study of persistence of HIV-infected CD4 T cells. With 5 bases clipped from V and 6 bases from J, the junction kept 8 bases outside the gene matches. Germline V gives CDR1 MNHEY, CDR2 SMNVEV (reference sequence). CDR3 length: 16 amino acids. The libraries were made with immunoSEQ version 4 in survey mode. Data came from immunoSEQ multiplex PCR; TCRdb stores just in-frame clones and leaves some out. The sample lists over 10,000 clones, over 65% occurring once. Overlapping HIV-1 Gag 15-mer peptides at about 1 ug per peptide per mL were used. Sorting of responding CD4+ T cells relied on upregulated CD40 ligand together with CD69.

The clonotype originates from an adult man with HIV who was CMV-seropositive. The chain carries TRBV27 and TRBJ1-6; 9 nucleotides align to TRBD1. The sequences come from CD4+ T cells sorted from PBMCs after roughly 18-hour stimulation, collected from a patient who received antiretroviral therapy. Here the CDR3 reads CASSEPTGGRNSPLHF. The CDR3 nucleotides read TGTGCCAGCAGTGAGCCGACAGGGGGACGTAATTCACCCCTCCACTTT.